This T cell receptor beta chain was identified in a study of blood T cells in healthy people across ages. Points from the study as a whole: Long-lived donors carried more naive CD4+ cells and greater diversity than aged donors.

V was clipped by 7 bases and J by 12 bases, with 19 bases between them. Germline values: CDR1 MNHEY, CDR2 SVGEGT. There are 13 residues in the CDR3. Donors were healthy Caucasian individuals from Russia aged about 6 to 90. Peripheral blood, approximately 10 milliliters per donor, was collected. A second PCR, run for about 7 to 12 cycles, used a sample-barcoded 5' primer plus a J-beta primer mix. Sequencing recovered at least 2.5 million CDR3-containing paired-end reads from each sample. MiXCR, run by TCRdb on the 5' RACE reads, gives a single entry per CDR3 protein. The table has roughly 1,800,000 distinct CDR3 sequences, just under 50% seen once. Comments on this clonotype: Its antigen is as yet unknown.

The chain joins TRBV6-2 or TRBV6-3 to TRBJ2-1, with D perhaps matching TRBD1 (5 bases). This sequence was found in a woman aged 40 to 55 in good health. Sequences were obtained from blood. CDR3 loop: CASNGASPQPQFF. The CDR3 DNA is TGTGCCAGCAATGGGGCTAGTCCCCAACCGCAGTTCTTC.